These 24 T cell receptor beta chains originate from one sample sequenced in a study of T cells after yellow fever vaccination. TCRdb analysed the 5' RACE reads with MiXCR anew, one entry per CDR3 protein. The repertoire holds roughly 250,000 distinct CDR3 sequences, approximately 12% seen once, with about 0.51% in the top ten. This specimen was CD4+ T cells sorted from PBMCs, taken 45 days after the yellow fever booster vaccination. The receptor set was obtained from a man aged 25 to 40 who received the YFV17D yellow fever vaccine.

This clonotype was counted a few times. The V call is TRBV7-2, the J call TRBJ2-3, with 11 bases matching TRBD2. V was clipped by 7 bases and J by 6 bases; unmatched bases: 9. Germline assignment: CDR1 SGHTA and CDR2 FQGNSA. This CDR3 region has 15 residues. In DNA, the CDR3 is TGTGCCAGCAACCTACTAGCGGGAGTAGGTGATACGCAGTATTTT. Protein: CASNLLAGVGDTQYF.

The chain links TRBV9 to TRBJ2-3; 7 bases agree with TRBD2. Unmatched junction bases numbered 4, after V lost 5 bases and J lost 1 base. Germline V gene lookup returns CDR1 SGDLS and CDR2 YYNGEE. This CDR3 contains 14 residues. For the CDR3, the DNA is TGTGCCAGCAGTTTTGGGAGGGGCACAGATACGCAGTATTTT. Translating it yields CASSFGRGTDTQYF.

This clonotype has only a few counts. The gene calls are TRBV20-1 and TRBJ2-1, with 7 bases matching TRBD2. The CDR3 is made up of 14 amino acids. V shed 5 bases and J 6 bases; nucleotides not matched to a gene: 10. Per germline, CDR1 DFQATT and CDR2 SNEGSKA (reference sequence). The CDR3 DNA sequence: TGCAGTGCTTTCAAGGGAGGGCCGTCCAATGAGCAGTTCTTC. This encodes CSAFKGGPSNEQFF.

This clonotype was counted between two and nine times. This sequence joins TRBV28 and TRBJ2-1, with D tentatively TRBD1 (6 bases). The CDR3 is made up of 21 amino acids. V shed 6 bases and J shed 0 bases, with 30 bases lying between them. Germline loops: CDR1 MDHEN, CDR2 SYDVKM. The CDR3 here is CASSPFNPGQSRLGSYNEQFF. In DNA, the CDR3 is TGTGCCAGCAGCCCCTTCAACCCGGGACAATCGAGGCTTGGCTCCTACAATGAGCAGTTCTTC.

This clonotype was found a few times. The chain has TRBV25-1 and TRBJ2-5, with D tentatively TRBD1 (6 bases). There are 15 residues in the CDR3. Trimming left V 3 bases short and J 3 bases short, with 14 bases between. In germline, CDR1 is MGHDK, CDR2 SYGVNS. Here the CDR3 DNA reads TGTGCCAGCAGTGACTCCGGGACACCAAAAGAGACCCAGTACTTC. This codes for CASSDSGTPKETQYF. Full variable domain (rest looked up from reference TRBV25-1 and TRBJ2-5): EADIYQTPRYLVIGTGKKITLECSQTMGHDKMYWYQQDPGMELHLIHYSYGVNSTEKGDLSSESTVSRIRTEHFPLTLESARPSHTSQYLCASSDSGTPKETQYFGPGTRLLVL.

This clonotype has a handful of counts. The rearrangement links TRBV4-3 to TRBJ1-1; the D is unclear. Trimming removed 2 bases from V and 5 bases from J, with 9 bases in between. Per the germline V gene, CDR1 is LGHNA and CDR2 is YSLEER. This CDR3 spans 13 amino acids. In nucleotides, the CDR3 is TGCGCCAGCAGCCAAAGTGGTGGGACTGAAGCTTTCTTT. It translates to CASSQSGGTEAFF.

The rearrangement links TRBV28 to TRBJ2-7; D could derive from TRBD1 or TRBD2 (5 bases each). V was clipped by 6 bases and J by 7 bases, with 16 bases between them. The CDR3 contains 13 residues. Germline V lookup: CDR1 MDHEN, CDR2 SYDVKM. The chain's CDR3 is CASRRDAIQEQYF. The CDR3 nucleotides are TGTGCCAGCAGAAGGGACGCCATACAGGAGCAGTACTTC.

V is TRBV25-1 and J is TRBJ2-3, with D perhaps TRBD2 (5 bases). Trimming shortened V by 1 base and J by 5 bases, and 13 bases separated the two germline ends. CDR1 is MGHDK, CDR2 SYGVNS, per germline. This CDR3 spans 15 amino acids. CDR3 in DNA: TGTGCCAGCAGTGAATTCGACTACCCAAAAGATACGCAGTATTTT. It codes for CASSEFDYPKDTQYF.

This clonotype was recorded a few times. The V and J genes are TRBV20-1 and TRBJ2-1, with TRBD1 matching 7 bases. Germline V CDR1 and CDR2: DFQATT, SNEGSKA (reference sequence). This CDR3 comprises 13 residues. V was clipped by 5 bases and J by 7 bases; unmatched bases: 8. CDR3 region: CSAFIAQGNEQFF. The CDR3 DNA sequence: TGCAGTGCTTTTATCGCACAGGGGAATGAGCAGTTCTTC.

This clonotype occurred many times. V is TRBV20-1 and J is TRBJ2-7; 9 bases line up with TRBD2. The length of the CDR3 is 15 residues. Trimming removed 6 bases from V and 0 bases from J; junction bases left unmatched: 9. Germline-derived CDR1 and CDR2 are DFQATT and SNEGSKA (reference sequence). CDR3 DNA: TGCAGTGCCCCTGTTAGCGGGGGACTCTCCTACGAGCAGTACTTC. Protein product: CSAPVSGGLSYEQYF.

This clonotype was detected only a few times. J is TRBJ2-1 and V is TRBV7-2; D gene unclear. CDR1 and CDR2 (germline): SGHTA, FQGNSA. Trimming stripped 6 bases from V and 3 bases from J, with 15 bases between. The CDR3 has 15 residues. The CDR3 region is CASRPPSAGYNEQFF. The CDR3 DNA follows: TGTGCCAGCAGACCCCCGAGCGCAGGCTACAATGAGCAGTTCTTC.

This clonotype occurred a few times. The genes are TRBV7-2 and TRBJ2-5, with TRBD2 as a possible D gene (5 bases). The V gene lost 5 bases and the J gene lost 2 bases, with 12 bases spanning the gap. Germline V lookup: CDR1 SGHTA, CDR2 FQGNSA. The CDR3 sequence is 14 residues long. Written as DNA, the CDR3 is TGTGCCAGCAGCCCGAGGGCAGGTCAAGAGACCCAGTACTTC. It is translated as CASSPRAGQETQYF.

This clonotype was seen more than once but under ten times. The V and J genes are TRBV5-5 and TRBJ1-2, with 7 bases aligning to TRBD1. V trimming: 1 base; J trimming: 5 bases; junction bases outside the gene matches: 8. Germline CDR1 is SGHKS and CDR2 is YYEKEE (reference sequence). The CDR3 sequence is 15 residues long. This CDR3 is CASSLLEGGIYGYTF. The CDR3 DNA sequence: TGTGCCAGCAGCTTGCTCGAAGGGGGCATTTATGGCTACACCTTC.

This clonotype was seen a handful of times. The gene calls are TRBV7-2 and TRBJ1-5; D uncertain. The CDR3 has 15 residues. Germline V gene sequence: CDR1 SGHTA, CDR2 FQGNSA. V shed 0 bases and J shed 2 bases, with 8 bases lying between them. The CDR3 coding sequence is TGTGCCAGCAGCTTAGCAGGGCTCGGCAATCAGCCCCAGCATTTT. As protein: CASSLAGLGNQPQHF.

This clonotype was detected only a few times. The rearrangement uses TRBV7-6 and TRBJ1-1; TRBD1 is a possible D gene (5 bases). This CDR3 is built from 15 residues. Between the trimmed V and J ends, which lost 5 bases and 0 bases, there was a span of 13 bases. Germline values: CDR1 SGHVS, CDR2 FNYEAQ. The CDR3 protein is CASSGGRYMNTEAFF. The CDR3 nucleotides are TGTGCCAGCAGCGGGGGACGGTACATGAACACTGAAGCTTTCTTT.

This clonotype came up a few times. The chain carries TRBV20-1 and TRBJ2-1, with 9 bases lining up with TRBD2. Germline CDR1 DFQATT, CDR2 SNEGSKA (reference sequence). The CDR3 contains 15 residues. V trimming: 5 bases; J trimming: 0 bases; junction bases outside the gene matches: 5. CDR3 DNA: TGCAGTGCTGGCCAGACTAGCGGCTCCTACAATGAGCAGTTCTTC. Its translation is CSAGQTSGSYNEQFF.

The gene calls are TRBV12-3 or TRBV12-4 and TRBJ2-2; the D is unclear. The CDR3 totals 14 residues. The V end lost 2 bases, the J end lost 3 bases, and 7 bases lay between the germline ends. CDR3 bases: TGTGCCAGCAGTTTAAAGAGTCACACCGGGGAGCTGTTTTTT. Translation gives CASSLKSHTGELFF.

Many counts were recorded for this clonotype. CDR3 in DNA: TGTGCCAGCAGTTACACCGCAGGGTCGGAATGGGAACGCTCCTACGAGCAGTACTTC. Translating it yields CASSYTAGSEWERSYEQYF. This chain connects TRBV6-5 to TRBJ2-7; a weak D match, TRBD1 (5 bases). The CDR3 is 19 residues long. CDR1 MNHEY and CDR2 SVGAGI come from the germline V gene. With 2 bases removed from V and 0 bases from J, the gap between germline ends came to 23 bases.

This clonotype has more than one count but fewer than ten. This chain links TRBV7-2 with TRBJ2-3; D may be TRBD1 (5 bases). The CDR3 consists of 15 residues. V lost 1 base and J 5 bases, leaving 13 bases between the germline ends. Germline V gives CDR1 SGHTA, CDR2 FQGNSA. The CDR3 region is CASSLGGAGGDTQYF. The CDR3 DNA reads TGTGCCAGCAGCTTAGGGGGCGCTGGCGGAGATACGCAGTATTTT.

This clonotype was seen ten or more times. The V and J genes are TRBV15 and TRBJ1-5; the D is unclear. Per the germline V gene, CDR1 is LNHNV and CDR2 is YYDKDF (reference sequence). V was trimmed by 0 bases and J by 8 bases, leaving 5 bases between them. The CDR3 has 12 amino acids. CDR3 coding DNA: TGTGCCACCAGCAGAGACCCCGAGCCCCAGCATTTT. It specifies CATSRDPEPQHF.

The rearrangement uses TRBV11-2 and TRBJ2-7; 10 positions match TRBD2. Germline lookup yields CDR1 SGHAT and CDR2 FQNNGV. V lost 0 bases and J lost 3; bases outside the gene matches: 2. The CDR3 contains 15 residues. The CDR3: CASSLDLAGDYEQYF. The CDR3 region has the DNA TGTGCCAGCAGCTTAGATCTAGCGGGAGACTACGAGCAGTACTTC.

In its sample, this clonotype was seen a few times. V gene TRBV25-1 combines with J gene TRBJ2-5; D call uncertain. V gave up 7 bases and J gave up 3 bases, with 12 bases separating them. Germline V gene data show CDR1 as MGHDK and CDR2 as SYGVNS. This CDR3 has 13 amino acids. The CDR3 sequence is CASTPAMEETQYF. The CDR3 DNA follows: TGTGCCAGCACACCAGCGATGGAAGAGACCCAGTACTTC.

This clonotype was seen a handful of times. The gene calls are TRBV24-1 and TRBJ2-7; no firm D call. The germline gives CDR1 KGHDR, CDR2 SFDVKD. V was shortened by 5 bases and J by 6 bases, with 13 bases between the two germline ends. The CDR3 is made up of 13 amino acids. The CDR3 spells CATSGAATSEQYF. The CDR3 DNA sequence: TGTGCCACCAGTGGAGCCGCGACGTCCGAGCAGTACTTC.

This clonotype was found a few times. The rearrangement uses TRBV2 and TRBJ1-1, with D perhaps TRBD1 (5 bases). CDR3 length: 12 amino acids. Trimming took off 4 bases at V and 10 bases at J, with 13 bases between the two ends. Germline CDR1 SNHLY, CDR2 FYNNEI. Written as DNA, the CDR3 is TGTGCCAGCAGTGGACTGGGTGGGGGAGCTTTCTTT. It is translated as CASSGLGGGAFF.